The 12 T cell receptor beta chains in this list originate from one sample, sequenced in a study of cytomegalovirus exposure and HLA in healthy donors. Clones were sequenced by immunoSEQ multiplex PCR, and TCRdb holds only the in-frame ones, with some missing. Of 150,000 to 200,000 clones in the sample, about 87% are singletons; the top ten hold roughly 1.3%. The specimen was PBMCs. Source of these receptors: a woman aged 25 to 39 in good health and CMV-seronegative.

The J gene is TRBJ2-5, the V gene TRBV27; D is perhaps TRBD1 (6 bases). V was trimmed by 8 bases and J by 3 bases, leaving 10 bases between them. Germline CDR1 reads MNHEY; CDR2 reads SMNVEV (reference sequence). The CDR3 runs 12 residues. CDR3 region: CASGRTEETQYF. The CDR3 DNA sequence: TGTGCCAGCGGACGGACAGAAGAGACCCAGTACTTC.

V gene TRBV30 combines with J gene TRBJ2-7; the match to TRBD1 covers 10 bases. Looked up from germline, CDR1 is GTSNPN and CDR2 is SVGIG (reference sequence). The CDR3 has 13 amino acids. With V trimmed by 4 bases and J by 4 bases, 4 bases remained unmatched. This CDR3 is CAWTGQGKYEQYF. CDR3 in DNA: TGTGCCTGGACGGGACAGGGGAAATACGAGCAGTACTTC.

The chain is built from TRBV6-6 and TRBJ2-7, with 8 bases that match TRBD1. The CDR3 spans 12 residues. Germline-derived CDR1 and CDR2 are MNHNY and SVGAGI (reference sequence). V shed 5 bases and J 5 bases; nucleotides not matched to a gene: 2. The CDR3 nucleotides read TGTGCCAGCAGTCCACAGGGGGACGAGCAGTACTTC. It is translated as CASSPQGDEQYF.

V and J are TRBV5-4 and TRBJ1-3; the D is unclear. Germline values: CDR1 SGHNT, CDR2 YYREEE (reference sequence). The CDR3 covers 13 residues. Trimming shortened V by 0 bases and J by 9 bases, and 10 bases separated the two germline ends. The CDR3 coding sequence is TGTGCCAGCAGCTTGGTAGGCGGGAGCACCATATATTTT. Amino acids: CASSLVGGSTIYF.

This clone was observed a few times. The rearrangement joins TRBV7-9 to TRBJ2-7; possible D gene TRBD1, 6 bases. Deletions cut 5 bases from V and 2 bases from J, with 16 bases between. Germline CDR1 SEHNR, CDR2 FQNEAQ (reference sequence). The CDR3 loop spans 15 amino acids. This chain's CDR3 is CASSTSDSNPYEQYF. CDR3 sequence (DNA): TGTGCCAGCAGCACCTCGGACAGTAATCCCTACGAGCAGTACTTC. Using reference TRBV7-9 and TRBJ2-7 for the parts outside the CDR3, the full variable domain is DTGVSQNPRHKITKRGQNVTFRCDPISEHNRLYWYRQTLGQGPEFLTYFQNEAQLEKSRLLSDRFSAERPKGSFSTLEIQRTEQGDSAMYLCASSTSDSNPYEQYFGPGTRLTVT.

J is TRBJ1-2 and V is TRBV18; 12 nucleotides agree with TRBD1. CDR1 is KGHSH, CDR2 LQKENI, per germline. The V segment lost 3 bases and the J segment 7 bases; nucleotides outside the gene matches: 0. The CDR3 spans 13 residues. The CDR3 DNA reads TGTGCCAGCTCACCGGGACAGGGGGCTGGCTACACCTTC. Its translation is CASSPGQGAGYTF.

The chain has TRBV9 and TRBJ2-1, with 7 bases that match TRBD1. The germline V gene encodes CDR1 SGDLS and CDR2 YYNGEE. The CDR3 contains 16 residues. The J segment lost 0 bases and the V segment lost 4 bases, leaving 7 bases of the junction unmatched. The CDR3 loop reads CASSSTGDPSYNEQFF. The CDR3 nucleotides read TGTGCCAGCAGCTCAACAGGGGACCCCTCCTACAATGAGCAGTTCTTC.

This clone has just a few counts. This CDR3 is CAWGVSPLHF. CDR3 bases: TGTGCCTGGGGAGTATCACCCCTCCACTTT. This sequence joins TRBV30 and TRBJ1-6; unclear D gene. Germline V gives CDR1 GTSNPN, CDR2 SVGIG (reference sequence). Trimming took 5 bases from V and 10 from J, leaving 6 bases between them. The CDR3 covers 10 residues.

This chain links TRBV7-6 with TRBJ2-1, with a possible D match to TRBD2 (5 bases). Germline V lookup: CDR1 SGHVS, CDR2 FNYEAQ. V was cut by 5 bases and J by 4 bases, with 9 bases left in between. The CDR3 has 13 amino acids. In DNA form, the CDR3 reads TGTGCCAGCAGCCCAACTAGGTACAATGAGCAGTTCTTC. Amino acid sequence: CASSPTRYNEQFF.

J is TRBJ1-5 and V is TRBV6-6, with 7 bases aligning to TRBD1. The CDR3 sequence is 16 residues long. CDR1 and CDR2 from the germline V gene are MNHNY and SVGAGI (reference sequence). Trimming removed 2 bases from V and 4 bases from J; junction bases left unmatched: 8. CDR3 protein: CASSYRGGGSNQPQHF. The CDR3 DNA reads as TGTGCCAGCAGTTACCGTGGAGGGGGCTCTAATCAGCCCCAGCATTTT.

The chain links TRBV18 to TRBJ2-2; 8 nucleotides agree with TRBD1. V lost 4 bases to trimming and J lost 0 bases; unmatched junction nucleotides: 4. In germline, CDR1 is KGHSH, CDR2 LQKENI. This CDR3 region has 16 residues. Written as DNA, the CDR3 is TGTGCCAGCTCACAGGGGACAGGACCGAACACCGGGGAGCTGTTTTTT. Residues: CASSQGTGPNTGELFF.

The rearrangement joins TRBV27 to TRBJ1-2; TRBD1 is a possible D gene (6 bases). Germline lookup yields CDR1 MNHEY and CDR2 SMNVEV (reference sequence). V was shortened by 4 bases and J by 2 bases, with 17 bases between the two germline ends. CDR3 size: 16 residues. The CDR3 region has the DNA TGTGCCAGCAGTTACGGTAAAGGGACACTGAACTATGGCTACACCTTC. Encoded protein: CASSYGKGTLNYGYTF.